Described below is a single T cell receptor (beta chain) sequence and its context. This clonotype was seen a few times. Its cognate antigen has yet to be identified. The sample holds no much larger clone one base away, and base qualities are not on file. These data belong to a study of T-cell reconstitution after alpha-beta-depleted transplantation in children (dated by TCRdb to about 2016). Describing the broader study: The study quantitatively tracked T-cell immune reconstitution after TCRalphabeta/CD19-depleted allogeneic hematopoietic cell transplantation in children using TCR repertoire profiling. The investigation overall reported the following: Hyperexpanded clone frequencies declined over subsequent months; after one year, T-cell counts and TCRbeta diversity were mostly attributed to newly produced T cells. In some patients, the high TCRbeta diversity seen at day 60 was put down to recipient T cells and intrathymic progenitors that had survived conditioning. About two months after transplant, the apparently early recovery of alphabetaT-cell counts reportedly depended on just several hundred clones that had expanded rapidly and came from non-depleted graft cells.

In light of the paper, this sample's treatment or condition label describes: allogeneic hematopoietic cell transplantation with graft depleted of TCRalphabeta T cells and CD19 B cells. The children who served as transplant recipients had been given grafts of TCRalphabeta/CD19-depleted allogeneic hematopoietic cells. The library came from PCR. The data were produced on an Illumina HiSeq 2500. TCR libraries were prepared with molecular barcoding, using unique molecular identifiers to normalize TCRbeta repertoire quantification. In-frame beta chains were kept once TCRdb had trimmed the public reads at Q25 with fastp and called clones with MiXCR. When rows share a CDR3 protein, they turn into one entry using the most common DNA and genes. Counted in this sample were hundreds of thousands of distinct CDR3 sequences; approximately 13% of them appeared once. About 2.2% of the sample is held by the ten biggest clonotypes.

From the cysteine up to the phenylalanine, the CDR3 has a length of 18 residues. The entry retains the CDR3 DNA only, 54 bases that are in frame from base 1. Based on the germline V gene, the CDR1 and CDR2 sequences are SGDLS and YYNGEE. The junction shows trimming of 0 bases on V and 0 bases on J, plus 16 bases between the germline ends. This clonotype was sampled from a male patient between 5 and 17 years old who had a stem cell transplant for acute myeloid leukemia, so the T cells may come from the graft donor. The V and J genes are TRBV9 and TRBJ2-1; tentative D gene TRBD2, with 5 bases matching. The sample consisted of PBMCs, mostly from graft donor cells, taken 360 days after TCRalphabeta/CD19-depleted stem cell transplant. The CDR3 region has the sequence CASSVVPSGHSSYNEQFF. The DNA sequence reads TGTGCCAGCAGCGTAGTGCCCAGCGGCCATAGCTCCTACAATGAGCAGTTCTTC.